Listed here are 8 T cell receptor beta chains from one sample, sequenced in a study of T cells in Graves' hyperthyroidism and ophthalmopathy. Amplification of TCR beta CDR3 regions was performed using RNA transcripts as template. The TCR CDR3 first-round RT-PCR relied on the HTBI primer set. TCRdb redid the calling of the multiplex PCR reads with MiXCR, one entry per CDR3 protein. The repertoire holds 530,000 or so distinct CDR3 sequences, roughly a sixth seen once, with around 17% in the top ten. Sequenced material: blood. The receptor set was obtained from a woman between 18 and 29 years old with Graves' ophthalmopathy.

This clonotype appeared many times. V usage is TRBV5-6 and J usage is TRBJ1-1; D is uncertain. Trimming pared 6 bases from V and 0 bases from J, leaving 12 bases between. Germline-derived CDR1 and CDR2 are SGHDT and YYEEEE. This CDR3 is 14 amino acids long. The CDR3 is CASTWAQMNTEAFF. The CDR3 DNA is TGTGCCAGCACCTGGGCCCAGATGAACACTGAAGCTTTCTTT.

This clonotype was counted at least ten times. The chain uses TRBV20-1 and TRBJ2-5; the D is unclear. This CDR3 is 14 amino acids long. Trimming took off 0 bases at V and 4 bases at J, with 12 bases between the two ends. The germline V gene has CDR1 DFQATT and CDR2 SNEGSKA (reference sequence). CDR3 region: CSARDLGDRETQYF. The CDR3 coding sequence is TGCAGTGCTAGAGATCTCGGAGATCGAGAGACCCAGTACTTC.

This clonotype was counted ten times or more. The chain is built from TRBV5-1 and TRBJ1-1; D uncertain. Germline values: CDR1 SGHRS, CDR2 YFSETQ. This CDR3 has 14 residues. Trimming took off 1 base at V and 4 bases at J, with 11 bases between the two ends. The CDR3 DNA reads as TGCGCCAGCAGCTTGTGGGGAAGAGGCACTGAAGCTTTCTTT. Protein product: CASSLWGRGTEAFF.

The chain couples TRBV12-3 or TRBV12-4 to TRBJ2-7, with D possibly being TRBD2 (5 bases). V gave up 6 bases and J gave up 6 bases, with 15 bases separating them. The CDR3 extends over 13 amino acids. CDR3 nucleotide sequence: TGTGCCAGCAGCTTCGCGGAGGTTCGCGAGCAGTACTTC. It codes for CASSFAEVREQYF.

This clonotype showed up many times. J is TRBJ2-1 and V is TRBV28; possible D gene TRBD1, 7 bases. The CDR3 is 20 residues long. V lost 6 bases and J 0 bases, leaving 27 bases between the germline ends. CDR1 and CDR2 (germline): MDHEN, SYDVKM. The CDR3 DNA follows: TGTGCCAGCAGCGATTCGACAGGGACGCGGGAACGTAGCTCCTACAATGAGCAGTTCTTC. This codes for CASSDSTGTRERSSYNEQFF.

This clonotype was observed many times. V is TRBV5-1 and J is TRBJ2-2; TRBD2 agrees at 7 bases. With 4 bases clipped from V and 1 base from J, the junction kept 4 bases outside the gene matches. Germline V gene lookup returns CDR1 SGHRS and CDR2 YFSETQ. CDR3 length equals 15 residues. DNA of the CDR3: TGCGCCAGCAGCCAGCCTAGCGGGAACACCGGGGAGCTGTTTTTT. Translating it yields CASSQPSGNTGELFF.

This clonotype was found many times. The V gene is TRBV9, the J gene TRBJ1-6; D is undetermined. The CDR3 is 14 amino acids. From germline, CDR1 is SGDLS and CDR2 YYNGEE. Trimming took off 2 bases at V and 9 bases at J, with 12 bases between the two ends. DNA of the CDR3: TGTGCCAGCAGCGTTGGGGTAGTAGTTTCACCCCTCCACTTT. It yields the protein CASSVGVVVSPLHF.

CDR3 sequence (DNA): TGTGCCAGCAGCGGCCGAGCGGGGCTGAACTCCTACAATGAGCAGTTCTTC. It encodes CASSGRAGLNSYNEQFF. This chain joins TRBV9 and TRBJ2-1; TRBD2 matches at 7 bases. Trimming cost V 3 bases and J 0 bases; bases outside gene matches: 9. The CDR3 spans 17 residues. Per germline, CDR1 SGDLS and CDR2 YYNGEE.